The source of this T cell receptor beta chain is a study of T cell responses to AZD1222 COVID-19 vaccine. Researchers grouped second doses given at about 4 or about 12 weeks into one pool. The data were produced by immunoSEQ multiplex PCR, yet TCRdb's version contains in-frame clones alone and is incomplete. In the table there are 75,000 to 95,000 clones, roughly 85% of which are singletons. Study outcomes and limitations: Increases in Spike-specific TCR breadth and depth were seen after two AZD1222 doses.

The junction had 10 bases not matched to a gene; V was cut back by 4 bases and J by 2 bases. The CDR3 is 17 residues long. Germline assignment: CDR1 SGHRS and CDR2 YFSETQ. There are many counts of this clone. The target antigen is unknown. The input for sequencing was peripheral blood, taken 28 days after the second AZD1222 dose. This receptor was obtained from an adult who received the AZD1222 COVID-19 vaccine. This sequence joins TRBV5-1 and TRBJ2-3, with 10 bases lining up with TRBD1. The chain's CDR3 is CASSTKPGQGNTDTQYF. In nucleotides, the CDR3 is TGCGCCAGCAGCACCAAACCGGGACAGGGGAACACAGATACGCAGTATTTT.